This T cell receptor (beta chain) was sequenced in a study of T-cell memory formation after mild COVID-19 (dated by TCRdb to the early 2020s). For context, the study as a whole: Most TCR sequence clusters were specific to one of the two donors. Two young, previously healthy adult volunteers made up the cohort, one male and one female. In a couple of donors, T-cell clones that expanded and contracted after mild COVID-19 were followed by sequencing TCRalpha and TCRbeta repertoires longitudinally.

V was cut back by 3 bases and J by 3 bases, leaving a gap of 24 bases between them. The CDR3 has 19 amino acids, counting the end cysteine and phenylalanine. The retained sequence is limited to the CDR3, 57 bases, with the frame set at the first base. The CDR1 and CDR2 encoded by the germline V gene are SGHTA and FQGTGA. The paper's findings and limits, for the study overall: Contracting CD4+ clones were located mainly in the CM and EM memory subsets, whereas CD8+ clones were found to be enriched in EMRA. Balanced CD4/CD8 phenotypes were observed for clones contracting from day 15 to 85, whereas a bias towards CD4+ was observed for a second wave of clones expanding from day 15 to 37. The study included only two mild cases, and larger cohorts that include severe cases with pre-infection samples were judged to be necessary. Some responding clones were detected in pre-infection memory, suggesting pre-existing cross-reactive memory T cells joined the SARS-CoV-2 response. Whether the second-wave clones peaking on day 37 were SARS-CoV-2 specific was not confirmed.

This clonotype turned up a few times. It has no known antigen specificity. No base quality values were provided; no much bigger clone lies one nucleotide off. The run used an Illumina NovaSeq 6000. cDNA libraries for TCRalpha and TCRbeta were prepared by 5'RACE using constant-segment primers, with sample barcodes and unique molecular identifiers added. Trizol reagent was used to extract RNA from every sample. Libraries were amplified in two PCR steps, with a second sample barcode and Illumina TruSeq adapters added in the second step. Sequencing of the libraries was done on an Illumina NovaSeq, producing 2 x 150 bp paired-end reads. In the original analysis: With migec v1.2.7, reads were demultiplexed and then collapsed into UMI-guided consensus sequences. Using mixcr v2.1.11, UMI consensuses were aligned to TRA and TRB V and J templates and then assembled into clonotypes. Expanded or contracted clonotypes were those called significant by both edgeR and NoisET, with noise models trained on biological replicates. edgeR calls used a false discovery rate-adjusted p below 0.01 and a log2 fold-change threshold of 1. PCA with hierarchical clustering of max-normalized trajectories of the 1000 most abundant clonotypes was used as exploratory dynamics analysis. Separately sequenced CD4+ and CD8+ repertoires were used to assign the CD4 or CD8 phenotype of responding clones. TCRdb reran the public reads through fastp at Q25 and MiXCR, keeping productive beta chains. Identical CDR3 protein sequences are pooled into one entry, listed with their most common genes and DNA. In this record, the V and J calls reflect TCRdb's handling and not the investigators' own analysis. The sample table lists about 84,000 distinct CDR3 sequences, approximately 15% of them with a count of one. Jointly, the top ten make up under 35% of the sample.

Ficoll-Paque density gradient centrifugation was the method used to isolate PBMCs. The sample taken for sequencing was PBMCs or a T cell subset sorted from them (not recorded which). This TCR derives from an adult woman who had mild COVID-19 (a few samples of this study predate the infection). The sample titles of this study are shuffled in the database, so cell type and time point are left out; the donor was told from shared clones. The rearrangement combines TRBV7-3 with TRBJ2-1, with the D segment identity uncertain. The encoded CDR3 is CASSFPRKETDGRYNEQFF. The DNA sequence is TGTGCCAGCAGCTTTCCCCGAAAAGAGACGGACGGACGCTACAATGAGCAGTTCTTC.